This TCR beta chain stems from a study of blood T cell repertoires in COVID-19. Study information: Whether acute or convalescent, the COVID-19 samples came from the United States, Italy and Spain. PBMCs, B-cell-depleted T cells, or T cells provided the cDNA or gDNA that made up the material.

Between the trimmed V and J ends, which lost 6 bases and 7 bases, there was a span of 15 bases. The CDR3 covers 13 residues. Germline-derived CDR1 and CDR2 are MNHNY and SVGAGI (reference sequence). Per the original methods: Estimated nucleated cell counts came from reference gene primer amplification. The protocol was immunoSEQ multiplex PCR, while the TCRdb copy is restricted to in-frame clones and leaves out a portion. D and trimming come from the DNA, and the V and J calls and clone size come from that table. The data contain about 90,000 clones, 75% to 85% of them singletons. The rearrangement uses TRBV6-6 and TRBJ1-1, with a tentative D call TRBD1 (5 bases). This TCR came from a woman aged 70-85 years with acute or convalescent COVID-19. Sequences were obtained from peripheral blood. This CDR3 reads CASRRDRQLEAFF. CDR3 sequence (DNA): TGTGCCAGCAGGCGGGACCGCCAGCTTGAAGCTTTCTTT.